This TCR beta chain appears in the sequencing data of a study of control samples from healthy donors and cancer patients (TCRdb year 2020). Sequences LNHDA (CDR1) and SQIVND (CDR2) are obtained from the germline V gene (reference sequence). V was cut back by 8 bases and J by 5 bases, leaving a gap of 18 bases between them. The CDR3, from cysteine to phenylalanine, totals 14 residues. Left in the record is the CDR3 DNA by itself, 42 bases read in frame from the first base. With regard to this clone: The antigen it recognizes is unknown. No per-base quality is available; no much larger clone lies one base away.

Library preparation employed the immunoSEQ multiplex PCR assay. In TCRdb, the immuneACCESS table is reduced to in-frame sequences with V and J assigned. These tables do not hold every clone; where another copy was compared, an unresolved V gene accounts for under half, and the others remain unexplained. Recorded for this sample are about 120,000 clones; more than 75% of them occurred a single time. The ten largest account for about an eighth of the sample. Sequenced: blood. This receptor was identified in a man under 40 in good health. This sequence uses TRBV19 and TRBJ1-1; no D gene call is confident. The DNA sequence is as follows: TGTGCCAGTCCCCCGCAGGTGGGGTTGACTGAAGCTTTCTTT. This sequence encodes CASPPQVGLTEAFF.